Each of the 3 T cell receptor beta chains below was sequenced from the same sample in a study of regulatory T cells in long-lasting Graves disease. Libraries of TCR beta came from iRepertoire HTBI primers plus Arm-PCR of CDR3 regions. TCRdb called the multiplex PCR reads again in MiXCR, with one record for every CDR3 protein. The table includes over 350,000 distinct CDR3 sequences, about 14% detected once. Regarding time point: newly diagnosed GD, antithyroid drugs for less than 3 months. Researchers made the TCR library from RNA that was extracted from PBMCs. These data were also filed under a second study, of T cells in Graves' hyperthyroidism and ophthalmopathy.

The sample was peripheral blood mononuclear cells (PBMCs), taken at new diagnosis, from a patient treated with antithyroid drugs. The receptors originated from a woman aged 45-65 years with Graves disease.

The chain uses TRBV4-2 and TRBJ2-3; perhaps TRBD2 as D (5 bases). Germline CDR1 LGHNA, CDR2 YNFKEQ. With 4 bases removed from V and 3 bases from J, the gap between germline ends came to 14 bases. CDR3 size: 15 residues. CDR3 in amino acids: CASSPGNALTDTQYF. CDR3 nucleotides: TGTGCCAGCAGCCCCGGGAATGCCCTTACAGATACGCAGTATTTT.

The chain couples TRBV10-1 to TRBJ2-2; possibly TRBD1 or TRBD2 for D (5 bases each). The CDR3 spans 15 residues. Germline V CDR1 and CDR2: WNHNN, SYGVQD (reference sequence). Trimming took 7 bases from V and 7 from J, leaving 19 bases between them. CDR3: CASNLKGRHIGELFF. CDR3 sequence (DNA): TGCGCCAGCAACCTGAAGGGACGACACATCGGGGAGCTGTTTTTT.

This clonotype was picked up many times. CDR3 residues: CSARDGRSTDTQYF. The CDR3 nucleotides are TGCAGTGCTAGAGACGGGAGGAGCACAGATACGCAGTATTTT. V is TRBV20-1 and J is TRBJ2-3; 7 bases match TRBD2. Germline V CDR1 and CDR2: DFQATT, SNEGSKA (reference sequence). The CDR3 spans 14 residues. After removal of 0 bases from V and 0 bases from J, the junction contained 0 bases not matched to a gene.